This TCR beta chain was documented in a study of vaccination and CD4 T cells after COVID-19. The Oncomine TCR Beta short-read assay was applied to DNA of cultured CD4+ T cells. A single record per CDR3 protein comes from TCRdb applying MiXCR to the PCR reads. Of roughly 14,000 distinct CDR3 sequences in the sample, 48% were seen once. Notes on this clonotype: The antigen remains undetermined.

Treatment of the sample: roughly 10-day PBMC culture with coronavirus spike peptide pools or control peptides (ViraFEST assay). The V and J ends lost 6 bases and 8 bases respectively, with 13 bases between them. CDR1 is MNHGY and CDR2 is SAAAGT in the germline V gene. This CDR3 contains 12 residues. The sequencing input was CD4+ T cells from blood, cultured in vitro. The sequence was obtained from a human donor who had recovered from COVID-19. V usage is TRBV6-8 and J usage is TRBJ1-2; D not certain. CDR3 amino acids: CASSPRLSGYTF. The CDR3 bases are TGTGCCAGCAGCCCCCGGTTGAGCGGCTACACCTTC.